This is a list of T cell receptor beta chains from one sample in a study of shared clonotypes between healthy human individuals. Clones were sequenced by immunoSEQ multiplex PCR, and TCRdb holds only the in-frame ones, with some missing. The data hold 600,000 to 700,000 clones, with roughly 72% observed a single time. Sequencing input: memory CD4+ T cells sorted from blood. These receptors all stem from a woman aged 25 to 39 in good health. The CDR3 runs from the conserved cysteine through the conserved F or W. The order of the fields is V gene, J gene, clone size, D gene, CDR3 DNA, CDR3 protein. The D gene is left open where the match is weak. A row's size may be missing; if present it is once, few, many or a size class.

>TRBV6-4|TRBJ2-3|.|.
TGTGCCAGCAGTGACCTTAAGCGGACCAGTAGCACAGATACGCAGTATTTT
CASSDLKRTSSTDTQYF
>TRBV10-3|TRBJ1-4|.|.
TGTGCCATCAGTGAGTTAAACCCGGGGAGAAAACTGTTTTTT
CAISELNPGRKLFF
>TRBV2|TRBJ2-5|.|.
TGTGCCAGCAGTGGCCCCGTCGGGGGCAGTGGGGAGACCCAGTACTTC
CASSGPVGGSGETQYF
>TRBV27|TRBJ1-4|.|.
TGTGCCAGCAGCCGATCGATGACGGGCGAAAAACTGTTTTTT
CASSRSMTGEKLFF
>TRBV28|TRBJ2-7|.|TRBD1
TGTGCCAGCAAGGGACAGGGGTCCTCCTACGAGCAGTACTTC
CASKGQGSSYEQYF
>TRBV30|TRBJ1-2|few|.
TGTGCCGAACGAGGATACTATGGCTACACCTTC
CAERGYYGYTF
>TRBV27|TRBJ2-7|.|.
TGTGCCAGCAGTTTAACCCCGACAAGATCAATCCCCTACGAGCAGTACTTC
CASSLTPTRSIPYEQYF
>TRBV18|TRBJ2-1|.|.
TGTGCCAGCTCATTCCGGGATGAGCAGTTCTTC
CASSFRDEQFF
>TRBV9|TRBJ2-2|.|TRBD1
TGTGCCAGCAGCGCCCCGTCAGGGGGAGAAACCGGGGAGCTGTTTTTT
CASSAPSGGETGELFF
>TRBV11-1|TRBJ2-7|.|TRBD1
TGTGCCAGCAGCCGACAGGGGTACGAGCAGTACTTC
CASSRQGYEQYF
>TRBV28|TRBJ2-2|.|.
TGTGCCAGCAGTAGGTTTTCGGGTTGGACCGGGGAGCTGTTTTTT
CASSRFSGWTGELFF
>TRBV5-1|TRBJ2-7|.|.
TGCGCCAGCAGCTCAACCGGGACCTCCTACGAGCAGTACTTC
CASSSTGTSYEQYF
>TRBV27|TRBJ2-7|.|.
TGTGCCAGCAGTCCAGGGCCTTCCTGGGTCCACGAGCAGTACTTC
CASSPGPSWVHEQYF
>TRBV5-1|TRBJ2-1|.|TRBD2
TGCGCCAGCAGCTTCGTAGCGGGAGGGGTCGATGAGCAGTTCTTC
CASSFVAGGVDEQFF
>TRBV7-7|TRBJ2-1|once|.
TGTGCCAGCAGCCGAGACACATACAATGAGCAGTTCTTC
CASSRDTYNEQFF
>TRBV20-1|TRBJ1-2|few|.
TGCAGTGCCCCTTCACGGGGTGGCTACACCTTC
CSAPSRGGYTF
>TRBV28|TRBJ1-4|.|TRBD1
TGTGCCAGCAGTACCAGGGGGGAAAAACTGTTTTTT
CASSTRGEKLFF
>TRBV7-2|TRBJ2-7|.|.
TGTGCCAGCAGCCCTAACGTTGGCGGGACCTACGAGCAGTACTTC
CASSPNVGGTYEQYF
>TRBV19|TRBJ2-5|.|.
TGTGCCAGTAAAGAGCAGGGTGGCGAGACCCAGTACTTC
CASKEQGGETQYF
>TRBV5-4|TRBJ1-1|.|.
TGTGCCAGCAGGGGGGACACTGAAGCTTTCTTT
CASRGDTEAFF
>TRBV29-1|TRBJ2-1|.|TRBD2
TGCAGCGTTTCCGGGACTAGCGGGAGCCCGTACAATGAGCAGTTCTTC
CSVSGTSGSPYNEQFF
>TRBV7-8|TRBJ1-5|.|TRBD1
TGTGCCAGCAGCTTGAGGACAGGGCTTAGCAATCAGCCCCAGCATTTT
CASSLRTGLSNQPQHF
>TRBV30|TRBJ2-7|.|TRBD2
TGTGCCTGGAGTGTACCCGGACTAGAACAACCCGAAGAGCCCTACGAGCAGTACTTC
CAWSVPGLEQPEEPYEQYF
>TRBV28|TRBJ1-6|.|.
TGTGCCAGCAGAGCAGCGAACTCCTATAATTCACCCCTCCACTTT
CASRAANSYNSPLHF
>TRBV13|TRBJ2-1|.|TRBD1
TGTGCCAGCAGCGTAGGGGGCGGTGAGCAGTTCTTC
CASSVGGGEQFF
>TRBV2|TRBJ1-5|.|TRBD1
TGTGCCAGCAGTACACAGGGGGATCAGCCCCAGCATTTT
CASSTQGDQPQHF
>TRBV11-2|TRBJ2-1|.|TRBD2
TGTGCCAGCAGCTCCGTTGCGGGAGGGCCATACGAGCAGTTCTTC
CASSSVAGGPYEQFF
>TRBV18|TRBJ2-2|.|.
TGTGCCAGCTCACCTCGACAGGAGACCGGGGAGCTGTTTTTT
CASSPRQETGELFF
>TRBV6-1|TRBJ1-4|.|.
TGTGCCAGCACATGGAGACGGGTCAATGAAAAACTGTTTTTT
CASTWRRVNEKLFF
>TRBV5-1|TRBJ2-1|.|TRBD2
TGCGCCAGCAGTTCCGGACTAGCGGGAGTCAATGAGCAGTTCTTC
CASSSGLAGVNEQFF
>TRBV5-1|TRBJ1-4|.|TRBD1
TGCGCCAGCAGCTCAGGGGGTCAAGCTGAAAAACTGTTTTTT
CASSSGGQAEKLFF
>TRBV2|TRBJ2-5|few|.
TGTGCCAGCAGGGACCCACGAATTGAGACCCAGTACTTC
CASRDPRIETQYF
>TRBV7-8|TRBJ1-2|.|.
TGTGCCAGCAGCTTAGATTTGGGGCGAGACTATGGCTACACCTTC
CASSLDLGRDYGYTF